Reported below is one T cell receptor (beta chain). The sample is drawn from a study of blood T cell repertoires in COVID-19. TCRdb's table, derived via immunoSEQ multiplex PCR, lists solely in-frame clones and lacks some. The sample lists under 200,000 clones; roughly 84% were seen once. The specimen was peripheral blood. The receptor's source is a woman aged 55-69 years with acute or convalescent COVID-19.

CDR3 nucleotide sequence: TGTGCCAGCTCACCTTGGACAGGAACCAATTCACCCCTCCACTTT. It yields the protein CASSPWTGTNSPLHF. The rearrangement uses TRBV18 and TRBJ1-6; TRBD1 matches at 7 bases. The CDR3 consists of 15 residues. Trimming took 3 bases from V and 7 from J; bases not matched to a gene: 6. Germline lookup yields CDR1 KGHSH and CDR2 LQKENI.